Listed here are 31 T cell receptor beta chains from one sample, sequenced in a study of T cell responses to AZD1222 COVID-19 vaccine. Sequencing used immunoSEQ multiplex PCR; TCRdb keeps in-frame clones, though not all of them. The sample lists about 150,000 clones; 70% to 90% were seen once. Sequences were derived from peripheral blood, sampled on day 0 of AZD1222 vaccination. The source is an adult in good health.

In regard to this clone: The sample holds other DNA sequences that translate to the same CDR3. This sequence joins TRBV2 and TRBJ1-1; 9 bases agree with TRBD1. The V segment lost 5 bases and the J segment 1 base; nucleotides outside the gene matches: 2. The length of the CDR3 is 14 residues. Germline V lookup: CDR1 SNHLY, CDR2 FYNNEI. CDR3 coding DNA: TGTGCCAGCAGTATACAGGGGGCGAACACTGAAGCTTTCTTT. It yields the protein CASSIQGANTEAFF.

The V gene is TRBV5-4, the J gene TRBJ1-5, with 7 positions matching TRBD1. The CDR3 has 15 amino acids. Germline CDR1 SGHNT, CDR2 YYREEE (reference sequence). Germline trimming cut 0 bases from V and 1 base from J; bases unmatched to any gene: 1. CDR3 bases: TGTGCCAGCAGCTTGGGAGGGGGCAGCAATCAGCCCCAGCATTTT. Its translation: CASSLGGGSNQPQHF. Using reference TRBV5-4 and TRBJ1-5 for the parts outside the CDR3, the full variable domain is ETGVTQSPTHLIKTRGQQVTLRCSSQSGHNTVSWYQQALGQGPQFIFQYYREEENGRGNFPPRFSGLQFPNYSSELNVNALELDDSALYLCASSLGGGSNQPQHFGDGTRLSIL.

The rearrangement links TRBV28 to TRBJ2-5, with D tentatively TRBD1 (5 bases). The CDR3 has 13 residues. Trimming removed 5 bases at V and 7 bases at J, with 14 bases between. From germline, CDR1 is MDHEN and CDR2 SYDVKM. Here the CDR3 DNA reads TGTGCCAGCAGTGCAGGGCACTTGGGGACCCAGTACTTC. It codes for CASSAGHLGTQYF.

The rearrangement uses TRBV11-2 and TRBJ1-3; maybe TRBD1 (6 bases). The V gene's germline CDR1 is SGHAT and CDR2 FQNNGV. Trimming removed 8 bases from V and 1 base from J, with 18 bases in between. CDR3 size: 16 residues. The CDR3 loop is CASGAGVLLSGNTIYF. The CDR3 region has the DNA TGTGCCAGCGGCGCAGGGGTCCTTTTGTCTGGAAACACCATATATTTT.

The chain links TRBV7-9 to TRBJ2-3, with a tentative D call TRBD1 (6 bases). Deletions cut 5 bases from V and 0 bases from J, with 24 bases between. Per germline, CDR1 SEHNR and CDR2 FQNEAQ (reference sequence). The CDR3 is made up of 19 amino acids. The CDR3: CASSGGQGPWAPSTDTQYF. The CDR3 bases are TGTGCCAGCAGCGGTGGGCAGGGGCCCTGGGCCCCTAGCACAGATACGCAGTATTTT.

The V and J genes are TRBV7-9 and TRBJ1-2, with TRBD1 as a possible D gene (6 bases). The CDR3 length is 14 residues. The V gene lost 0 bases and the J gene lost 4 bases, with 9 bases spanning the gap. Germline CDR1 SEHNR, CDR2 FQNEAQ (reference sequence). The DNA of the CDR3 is TGTGCCAGCAGCTTAGCGTTGGACAGCTATGGCTACACCTTC. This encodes CASSLALDSYGYTF.

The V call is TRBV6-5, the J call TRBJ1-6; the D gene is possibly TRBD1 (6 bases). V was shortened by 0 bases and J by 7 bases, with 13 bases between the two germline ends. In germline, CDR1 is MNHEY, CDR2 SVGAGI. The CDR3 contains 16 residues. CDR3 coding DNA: TGTGCCAGCAGTTACTCCAGGACAGCCACCAATTCACCCCTCCACTTT. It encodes CASSYSRTATNSPLHF.

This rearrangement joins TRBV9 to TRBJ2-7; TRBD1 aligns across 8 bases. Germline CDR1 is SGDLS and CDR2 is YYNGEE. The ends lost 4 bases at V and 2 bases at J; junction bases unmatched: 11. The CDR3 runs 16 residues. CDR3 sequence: CASSLVHDRGTYEQYF. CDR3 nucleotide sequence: TGTGCCAGCAGCCTAGTCCACGACAGGGGAACCTACGAGCAGTACTTC. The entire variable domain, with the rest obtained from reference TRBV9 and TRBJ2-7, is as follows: DSGVTQTPKHLITATGQRVTLRCSPRSGDLSVYWYQQSLDQGLQFLIQYYNGEERAKGNILERFSAQQFPDLHSELNLSSLELGDSALYFCASSLVHDRGTYEQYFGPGTRLTVT.

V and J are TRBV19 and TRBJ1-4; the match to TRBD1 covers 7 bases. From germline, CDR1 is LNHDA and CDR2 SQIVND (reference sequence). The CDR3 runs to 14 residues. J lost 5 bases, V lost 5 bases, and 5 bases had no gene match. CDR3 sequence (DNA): TGTGCCAGTAGTCGTCAGGGGGGGAATGAAAAACTGTTTTTT. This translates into CASSRQGGNEKLFF.

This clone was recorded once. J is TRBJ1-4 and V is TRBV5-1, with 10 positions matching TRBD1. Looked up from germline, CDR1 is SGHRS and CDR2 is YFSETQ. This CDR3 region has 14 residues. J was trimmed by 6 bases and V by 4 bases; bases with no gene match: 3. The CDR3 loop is CASSLDRGYEKLFF. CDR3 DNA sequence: TGCGCCAGCAGCCTGGACAGGGGGTATGAAAAACTGTTTTTT.

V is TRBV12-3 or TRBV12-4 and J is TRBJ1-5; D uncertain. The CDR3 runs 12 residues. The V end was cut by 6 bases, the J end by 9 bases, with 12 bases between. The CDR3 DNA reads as TGTGCCAGCAGCCCAGGATATTCGCCCCAGCATTTT. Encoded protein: CASSPGYSPQHF.

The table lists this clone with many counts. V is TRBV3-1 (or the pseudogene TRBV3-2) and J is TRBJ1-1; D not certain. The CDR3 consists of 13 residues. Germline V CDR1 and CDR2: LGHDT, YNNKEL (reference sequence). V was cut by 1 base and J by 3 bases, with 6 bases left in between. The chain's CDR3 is CASSQVEDTEAFF. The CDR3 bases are TGTGCCAGCAGCCAAGTCGAAGACACTGAAGCTTTCTTT.

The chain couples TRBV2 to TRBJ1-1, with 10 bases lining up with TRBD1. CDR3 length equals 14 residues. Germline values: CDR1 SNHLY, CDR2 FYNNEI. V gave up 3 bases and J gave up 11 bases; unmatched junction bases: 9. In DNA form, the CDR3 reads TGTGCCAGCAGTGATTTTTCCGGGACAGGGGTGGCTTTCTTT. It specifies CASSDFSGTGVAFF.

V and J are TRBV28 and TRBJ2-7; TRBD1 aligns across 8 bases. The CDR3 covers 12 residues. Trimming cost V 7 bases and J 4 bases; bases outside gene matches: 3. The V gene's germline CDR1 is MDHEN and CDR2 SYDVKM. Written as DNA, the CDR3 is TGTGCCAGCACGACAGGGGTATACGAGCAGTACTTC. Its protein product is CASTTGVYEQYF.

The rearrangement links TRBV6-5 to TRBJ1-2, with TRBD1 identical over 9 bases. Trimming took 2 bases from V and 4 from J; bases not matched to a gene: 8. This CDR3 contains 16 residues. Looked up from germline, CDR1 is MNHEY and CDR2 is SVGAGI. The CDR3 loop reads CASSYGGTGLSYGYTF. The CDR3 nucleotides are TGTGCCAGCAGTTACGGTGGGACAGGGCTCAGCTATGGCTACACCTTC.

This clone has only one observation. The CDR3 DNA sequence: TGTGCCAGCAGTCGGGGGGGGACAGGGGCCTCACCCCTCCACTTT. Its protein product is CASSRGGTGASPLHF. The chain couples TRBV25-1 to TRBJ1-6, with TRBD1 matching over 10 bases. This CDR3 has 15 residues. V was clipped by 5 bases and J by 10 bases; unmatched bases: 8. Germline V CDR1 and CDR2: MGHDK, SYGVNS. The whole variable domain, filled in from reference TRBV25-1 and TRBJ1-6, reads EADIYQTPRYLVIGTGKKITLECSQTMGHDKMYWYQQDPGMELHLIHYSYGVNSTEKGDLSSESTVSRIRTEHFPLTLESARPSHTSQYLCASSRGGTGASPLHFGNGTRLTVT.

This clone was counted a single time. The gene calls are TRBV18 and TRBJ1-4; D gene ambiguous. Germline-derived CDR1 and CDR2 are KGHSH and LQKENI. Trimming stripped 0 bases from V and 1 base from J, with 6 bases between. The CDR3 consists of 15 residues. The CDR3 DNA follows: TGTGCCAGCTCACCACCAGGGCTAACTAATGAAAAACTGTTTTTT. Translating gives CASSPPGLTNEKLFF. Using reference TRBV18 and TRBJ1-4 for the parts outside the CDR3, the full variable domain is NAGVMQNPRHLVRRRGQEARLRCSPMKGHSHVYWYRQLPEEGLKFMVYLQKENIIDESGMPKERFSAEFPKEGPSILRIQQVVRGDSAAYFCASSPPGLTNEKLFFGSGTQLSVL.

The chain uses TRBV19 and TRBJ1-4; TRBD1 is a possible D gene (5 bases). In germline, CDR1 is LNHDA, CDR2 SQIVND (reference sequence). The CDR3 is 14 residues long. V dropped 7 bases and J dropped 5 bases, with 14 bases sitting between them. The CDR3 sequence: CASTVVGANEKLFF. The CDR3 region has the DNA TGTGCCAGTACCGTGGTCGGGGCGAATGAAAAACTGTTTTTT.

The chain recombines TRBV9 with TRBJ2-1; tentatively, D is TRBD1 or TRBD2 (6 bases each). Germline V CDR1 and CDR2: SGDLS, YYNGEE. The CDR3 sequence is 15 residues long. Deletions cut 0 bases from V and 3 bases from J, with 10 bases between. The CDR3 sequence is CASSVEGGIYNEQFF. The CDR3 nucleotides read TGTGCCAGCAGCGTAGAAGGGGGGATCTACAATGAGCAGTTCTTC.

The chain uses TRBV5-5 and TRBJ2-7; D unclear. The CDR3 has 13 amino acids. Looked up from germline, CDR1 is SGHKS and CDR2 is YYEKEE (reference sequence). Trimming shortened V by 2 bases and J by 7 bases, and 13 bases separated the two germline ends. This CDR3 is CASSFGYTREQYF. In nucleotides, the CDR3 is TGTGCCAGCAGCTTTGGTTACACCCGGGAGCAGTACTTC. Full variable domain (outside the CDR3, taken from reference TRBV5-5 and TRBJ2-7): DAGVTQSPTHLIKTRGQQVTLRCSPISGHKSVSWYQQVLGQGPQFIFQYYEKEERGRGNFPDRFSARQFPNYSSELNVNALLLGDSALYLCASSFGYTREQYFGPGTRLTVT.

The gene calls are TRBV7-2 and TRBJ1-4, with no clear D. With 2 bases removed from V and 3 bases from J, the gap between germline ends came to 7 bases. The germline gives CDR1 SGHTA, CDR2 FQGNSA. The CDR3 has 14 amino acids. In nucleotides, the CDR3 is TGTGCCAGCAGCTTATTCGGCTCTAATGAAAAACTGTTTTTT. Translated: CASSLFGSNEKLFF. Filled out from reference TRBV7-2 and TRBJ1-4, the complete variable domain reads GAGVSQSPSNKVTEKGKDVELRCDPISGHTALYWYRQSLGQGLEFLIYFQGNSAPDKSGLPSDRFSAERTGGSVSTLTIQRTQQEDSAVYLCASSLFGSNEKLFFGSGTQLSVL.

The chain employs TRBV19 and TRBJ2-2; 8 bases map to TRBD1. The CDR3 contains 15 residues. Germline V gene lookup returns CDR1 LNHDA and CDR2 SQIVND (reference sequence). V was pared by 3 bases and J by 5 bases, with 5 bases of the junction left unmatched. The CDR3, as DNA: TGTGCCAGTAGTATCAGGGGGCGTAAAACCGGGGAGCTGTTTTTT. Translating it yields CASSIRGRKTGELFF.

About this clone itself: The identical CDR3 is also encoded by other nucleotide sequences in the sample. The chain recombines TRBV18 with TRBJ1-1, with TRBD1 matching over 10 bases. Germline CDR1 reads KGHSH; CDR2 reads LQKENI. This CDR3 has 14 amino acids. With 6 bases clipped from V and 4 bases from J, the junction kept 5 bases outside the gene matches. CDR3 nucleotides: TGTGCCAGCTCGCCGGGACAGGGGAGCACTGAAGCTTTCTTT. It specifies CASSPGQGSTEAFF.

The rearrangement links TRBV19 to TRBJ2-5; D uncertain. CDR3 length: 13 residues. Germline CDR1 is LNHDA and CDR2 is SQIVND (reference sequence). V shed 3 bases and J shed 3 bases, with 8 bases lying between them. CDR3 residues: CASSIRTEETQYF. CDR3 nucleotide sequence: TGTGCCAGTAGTATTCGGACCGAAGAGACCCAGTACTTC.

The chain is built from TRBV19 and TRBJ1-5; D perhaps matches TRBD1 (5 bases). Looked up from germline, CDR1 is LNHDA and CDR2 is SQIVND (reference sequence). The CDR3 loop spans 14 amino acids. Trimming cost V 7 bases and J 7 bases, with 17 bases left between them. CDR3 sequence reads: CASTQQGRRQPQHF. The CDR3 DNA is TGTGCCAGTACCCAGCAGGGTCGAAGGCAGCCCCAGCATTTT. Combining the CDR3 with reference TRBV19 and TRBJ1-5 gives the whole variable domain DGGITQSPKYLFRKEGQNVTLSCEQNLNHDAMYWYRQDPGQGLRLIYYSQIVNDFQKGDIAEGYSVSREKKESFPLTVTSAQKNPTAFYLCASTQQGRRQPQHFGDGTRLSIL.

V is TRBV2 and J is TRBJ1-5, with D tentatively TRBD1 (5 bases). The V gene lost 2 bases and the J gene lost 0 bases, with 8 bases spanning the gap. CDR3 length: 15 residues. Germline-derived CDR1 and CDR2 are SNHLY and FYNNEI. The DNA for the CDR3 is TGTGCCAGCAGTGAAATGGGGCTTAGCAATCAGCCCCAGCATTTT. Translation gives CASSEMGLSNQPQHF.

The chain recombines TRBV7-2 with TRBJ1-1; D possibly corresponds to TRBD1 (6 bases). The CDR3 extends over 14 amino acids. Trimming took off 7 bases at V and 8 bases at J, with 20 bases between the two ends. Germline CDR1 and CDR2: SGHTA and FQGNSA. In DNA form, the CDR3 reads TGTGCCAGCACCGGGGGGGCTTCCCCAAGGGAAGCTTTCTTT. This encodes CASTGGASPREAFF.

The CDR3 sequence is CASSFRQGRGETQYF. The CDR3, as DNA: TGTGCCAGCAGCTTTCGGCAGGGGAGAGGAGAGACCCAGTACTTC. The rearrangement uses TRBV11-2 and TRBJ2-5, with D maybe TRBD1 (6 bases). The CDR3 is 15 amino acids. V was clipped by 3 bases and J by 4 bases, with 15 bases between them. Germline V lookup: CDR1 SGHAT, CDR2 FQNNGV.

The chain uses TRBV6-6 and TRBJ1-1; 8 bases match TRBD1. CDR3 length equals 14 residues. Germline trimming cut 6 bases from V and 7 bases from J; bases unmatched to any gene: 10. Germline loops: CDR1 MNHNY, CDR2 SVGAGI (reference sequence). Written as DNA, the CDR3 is TGTGCCAGCAGAACAGGGGGAGAATTGGGTGAAGCTTTCTTT. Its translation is CASRTGGELGEAFF.

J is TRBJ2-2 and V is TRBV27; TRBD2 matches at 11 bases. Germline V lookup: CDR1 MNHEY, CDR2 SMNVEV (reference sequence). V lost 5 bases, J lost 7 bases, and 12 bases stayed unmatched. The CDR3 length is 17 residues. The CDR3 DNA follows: TGTGCCAGCAGTAGTAAACTAGCGGGGGATCTCGGCGGGGAGCTGTTTTTT. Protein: CASSSKLAGDLGGELFF.

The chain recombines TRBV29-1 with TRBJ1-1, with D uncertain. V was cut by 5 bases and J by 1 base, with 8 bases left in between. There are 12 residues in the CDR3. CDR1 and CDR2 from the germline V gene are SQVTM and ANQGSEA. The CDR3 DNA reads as TGCAGCGTTCTGGCGGCGAACACTGAAGCTTTCTTT. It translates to CSVLAANTEAFF. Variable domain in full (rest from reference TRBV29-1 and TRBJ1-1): SAVISQKPSRDICQRGTSLTIQCQVDSQVTMMFWYRQQPGQSLTLIATANQGSEATYESGFVIDKFPISRPNLTFSTLTVSNMSPEDSSIYLCSVLAANTEAFFGQGTRLTVV.